The T cell receptor beta chain under discussion was sequenced for a study of T cells after yellow fever vaccination. Notes on the study in general: The CD4 compartment and the CD8 compartment contained a small share of clonotypes in common. Reappearance after the booster was observed for most primary-vaccination clones (96% CD4, roughly 88% CD8).

This clonotype was seen more than once but under ten times. What it binds is not known. Germline lookup yields CDR1 SEHNR and CDR2 FQNEAQ (reference sequence). Trimming cost V 2 bases and J 2 bases, with 6 bases left between them. The CDR3 has 13 amino acids. Production of TCR cDNA was by 5'RACE template switching, which also added a universal primer site and UMIs. TCRdb called the 5' RACE reads again in MiXCR, with one record for every CDR3 protein. The sample has hundreds of thousands of distinct CDR3 sequences, just over 20% seen once. This sequence originates from a man aged 18 to 30 who received the YFV17D yellow fever vaccine. The starting material was PBMCs, obtained about 21 days after the first yellow fever vaccination. The chain employs TRBV7-9 and TRBJ1-1; unclear D gene. The CDR3 region is CASSLPDNTEAFF. DNA of the CDR3: TGTGCCAGCAGCTTACCGGACAACACTGAAGCTTTCTTT.